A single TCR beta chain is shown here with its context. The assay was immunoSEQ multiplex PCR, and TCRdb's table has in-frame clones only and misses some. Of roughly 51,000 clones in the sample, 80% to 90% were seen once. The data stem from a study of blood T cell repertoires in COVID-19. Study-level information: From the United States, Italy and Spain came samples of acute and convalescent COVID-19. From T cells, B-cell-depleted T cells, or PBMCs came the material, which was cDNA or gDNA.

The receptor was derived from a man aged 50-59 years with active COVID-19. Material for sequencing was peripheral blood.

The CDR3 coding sequence is TGTGCCAGCAGCCGCGCCCCCGGTGAAAAACTGTTTTTT. It codes for CASSRAPGEKLFF. The V call is TRBV6-5, the J call TRBJ1-4; no reliable D call. V was shortened by 6 bases and J by 7 bases, with 12 bases between the two germline ends. The CDR3 loop spans 13 amino acids. Germline CDR1 reads MNHEY; CDR2 reads SVGAGI.